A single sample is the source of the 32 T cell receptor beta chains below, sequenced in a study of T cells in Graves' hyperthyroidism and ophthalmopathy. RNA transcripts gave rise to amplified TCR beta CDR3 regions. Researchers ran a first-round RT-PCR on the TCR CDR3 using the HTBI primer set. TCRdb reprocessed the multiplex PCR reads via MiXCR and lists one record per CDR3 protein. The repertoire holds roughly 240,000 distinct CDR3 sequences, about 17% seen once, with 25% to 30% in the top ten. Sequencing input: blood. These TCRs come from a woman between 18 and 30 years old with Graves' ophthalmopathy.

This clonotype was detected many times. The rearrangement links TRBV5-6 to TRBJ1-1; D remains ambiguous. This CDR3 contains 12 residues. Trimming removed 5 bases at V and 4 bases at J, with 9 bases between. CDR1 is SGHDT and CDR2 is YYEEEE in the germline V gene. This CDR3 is CASRSPSTEAFF. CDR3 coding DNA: TGTGCCAGCAGATCCCCCAGCACTGAAGCTTTCTTT.

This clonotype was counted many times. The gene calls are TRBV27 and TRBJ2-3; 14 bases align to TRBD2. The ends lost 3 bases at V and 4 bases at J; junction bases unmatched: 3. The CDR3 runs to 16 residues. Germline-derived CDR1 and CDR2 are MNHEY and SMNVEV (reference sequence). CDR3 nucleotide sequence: TGTGCCAGCAGTTTGGGACTAGCGGGAGAGGCAGATACGCAGTATTTT. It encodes CASSLGLAGEADTQYF.

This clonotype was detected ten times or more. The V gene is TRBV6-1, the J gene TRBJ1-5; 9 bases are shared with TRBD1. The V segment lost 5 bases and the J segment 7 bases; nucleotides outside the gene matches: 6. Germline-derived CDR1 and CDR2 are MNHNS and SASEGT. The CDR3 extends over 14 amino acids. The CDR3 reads CASSKTGGDQPQHF. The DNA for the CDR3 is TGTGCCAGCAGTAAAACAGGGGGCGACCAGCCCCAGCATTTT.

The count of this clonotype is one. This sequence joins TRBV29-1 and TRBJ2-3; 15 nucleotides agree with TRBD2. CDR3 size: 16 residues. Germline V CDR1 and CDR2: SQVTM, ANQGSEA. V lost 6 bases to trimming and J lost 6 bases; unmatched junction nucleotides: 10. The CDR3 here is CSVCLIGTSGGDTQYF. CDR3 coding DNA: TGCAGCGTCTGTTTGATCGGGACTAGCGGGGGGGATACGCAGTATTTT.

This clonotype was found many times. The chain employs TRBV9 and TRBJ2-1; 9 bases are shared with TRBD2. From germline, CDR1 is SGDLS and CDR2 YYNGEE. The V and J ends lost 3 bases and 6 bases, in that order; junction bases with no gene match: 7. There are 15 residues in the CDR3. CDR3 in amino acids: CASSATASGTNEQFF. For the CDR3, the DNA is TGTGCCAGCAGCGCGACGGCTAGCGGGACCAATGAGCAGTTCTTC.

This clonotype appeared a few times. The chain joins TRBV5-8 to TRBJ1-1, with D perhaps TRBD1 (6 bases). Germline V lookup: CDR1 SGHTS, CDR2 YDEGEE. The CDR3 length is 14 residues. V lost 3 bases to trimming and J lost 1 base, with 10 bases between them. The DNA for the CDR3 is TGTGCCAGCAGCTGGACAGACGCGAACACTGAAGCTTTCTTT. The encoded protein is CASSWTDANTEAFF.

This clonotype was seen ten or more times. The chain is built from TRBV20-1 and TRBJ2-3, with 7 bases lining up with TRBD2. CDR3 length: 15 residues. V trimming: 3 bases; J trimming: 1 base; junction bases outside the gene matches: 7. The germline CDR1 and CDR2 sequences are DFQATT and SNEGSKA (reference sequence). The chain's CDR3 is CSARASGAGTDTQYF. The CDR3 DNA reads TGCAGTGCTAGGGCCAGCGGGGCGGGCACAGATACGCAGTATTTT.

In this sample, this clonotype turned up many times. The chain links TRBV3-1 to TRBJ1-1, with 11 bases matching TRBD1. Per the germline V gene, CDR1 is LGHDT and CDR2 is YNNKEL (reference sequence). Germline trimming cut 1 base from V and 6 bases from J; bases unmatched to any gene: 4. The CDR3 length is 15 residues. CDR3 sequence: CASSQARTGGSEAFF. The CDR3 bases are TGTGCCAGCAGCCAAGCAAGGACAGGGGGCTCTGAAGCTTTCTTT.

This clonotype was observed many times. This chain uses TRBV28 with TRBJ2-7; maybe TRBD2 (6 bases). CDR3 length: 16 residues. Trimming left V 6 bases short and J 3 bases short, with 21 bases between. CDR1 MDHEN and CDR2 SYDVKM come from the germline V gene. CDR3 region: CASSPLGEVMFYEQYF. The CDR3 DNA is TGTGCCAGCAGCCCCTTGGGGGAGGTTATGTTCTACGAGCAGTACTTC.

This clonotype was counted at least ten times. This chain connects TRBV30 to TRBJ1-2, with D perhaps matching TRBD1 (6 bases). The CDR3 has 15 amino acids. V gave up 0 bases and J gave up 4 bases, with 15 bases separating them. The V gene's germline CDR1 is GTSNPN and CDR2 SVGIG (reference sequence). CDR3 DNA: TGTGCCTGGAGTGTAGGGGGGGCCCAGAGCTATGGCTACACCTTC. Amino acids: CAWSVGGAQSYGYTF.

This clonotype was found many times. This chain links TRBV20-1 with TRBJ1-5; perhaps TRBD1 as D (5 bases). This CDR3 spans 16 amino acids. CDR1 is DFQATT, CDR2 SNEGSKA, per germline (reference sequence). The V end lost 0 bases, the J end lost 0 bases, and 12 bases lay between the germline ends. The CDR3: CSARDLGEYSNQPQHF. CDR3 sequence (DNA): TGCAGTGCTAGAGATCTGGGGGAGTATAGCAATCAGCCCCAGCATTTT.

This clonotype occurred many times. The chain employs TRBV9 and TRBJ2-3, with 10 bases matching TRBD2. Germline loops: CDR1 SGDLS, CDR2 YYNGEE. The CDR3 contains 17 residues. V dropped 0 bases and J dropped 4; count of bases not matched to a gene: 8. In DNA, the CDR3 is TGTGCCAGCAGCGTAGATCCAGCGGGAGGGCGGGCAGATACGCAGTATTTT. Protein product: CASSVDPAGGRADTQYF.

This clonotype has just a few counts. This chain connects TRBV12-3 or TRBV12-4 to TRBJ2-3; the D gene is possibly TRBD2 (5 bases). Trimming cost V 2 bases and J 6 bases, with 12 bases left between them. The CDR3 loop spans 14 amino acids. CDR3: CASSLTPSGDTQYF. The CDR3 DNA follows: TGTGCCAGCAGTTTAACTCCTTCGGGGGATACGCAGTATTTT.

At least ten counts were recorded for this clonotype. Here the CDR3 reads CASSPYSGSAYEQYF. The CDR3 bases are TGTGCCAGCAGTCCATATAGCGGGAGTGCCTACGAGCAGTACTTC. The chain couples TRBV6-1 to TRBJ2-7, with 9 bases fitting TRBD2. The CDR3 has 15 amino acids. The germline gives CDR1 MNHNS, CDR2 SASEGT. The V gene end was trimmed by 5 bases and the J gene end by 2 bases; junction bases not matched to a gene: 7.

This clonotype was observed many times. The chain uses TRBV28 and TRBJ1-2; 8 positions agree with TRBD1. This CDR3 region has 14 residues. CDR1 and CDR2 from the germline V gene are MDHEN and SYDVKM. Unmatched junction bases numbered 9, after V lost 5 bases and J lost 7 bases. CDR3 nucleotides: TGTGCCAGCAGTGTACCTCAGGGGGCGGTTGGCTACACCTTC. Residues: CASSVPQGAVGYTF.

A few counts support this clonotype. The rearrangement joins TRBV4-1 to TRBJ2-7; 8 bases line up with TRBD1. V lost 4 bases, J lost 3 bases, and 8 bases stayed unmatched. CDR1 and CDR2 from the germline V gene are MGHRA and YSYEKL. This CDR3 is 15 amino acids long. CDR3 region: CASSRTTTGDYEQYF. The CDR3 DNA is TGCGCCAGCAGCCGCACAACGACAGGGGACTACGAGCAGTACTTC.

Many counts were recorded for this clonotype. CDR3 protein: CASSEQGRDQPQHF. CDR3 sequence (DNA): TGTGCCAGCAGCGAACAGGGGAGGGATCAGCCCCAGCATTTT. The rearrangement links TRBV2 to TRBJ1-5, with 7 nucleotides matching TRBD1. CDR1 is SNHLY, CDR2 FYNNEI, per germline. This CDR3 has 14 amino acids. Trimming at V came to 6 bases and at J to 5 bases, leaving 7 bases not matched to a gene.

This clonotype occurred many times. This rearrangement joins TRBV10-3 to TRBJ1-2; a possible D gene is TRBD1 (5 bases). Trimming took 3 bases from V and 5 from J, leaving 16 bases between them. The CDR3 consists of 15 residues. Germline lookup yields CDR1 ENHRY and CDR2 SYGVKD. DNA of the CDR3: TGTGCCATCAGTGATTCGGGAGGGGCCACTTATGGCTACACCTTC. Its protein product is CAISDSGGATYGYTF.

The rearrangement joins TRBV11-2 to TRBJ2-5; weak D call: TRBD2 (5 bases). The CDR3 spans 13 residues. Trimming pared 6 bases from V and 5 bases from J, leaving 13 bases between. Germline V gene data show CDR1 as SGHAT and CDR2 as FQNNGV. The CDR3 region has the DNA TGTGCCAGCAGACCCCCGGGCGGGGAGACCCAGTACTTC. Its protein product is CASRPPGGETQYF.

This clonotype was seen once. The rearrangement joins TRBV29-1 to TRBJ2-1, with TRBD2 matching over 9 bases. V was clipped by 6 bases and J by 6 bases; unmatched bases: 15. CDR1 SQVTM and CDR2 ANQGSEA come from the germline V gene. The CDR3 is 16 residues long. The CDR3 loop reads CSVFYPGTSYFNEQFF. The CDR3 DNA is TGCAGCGTCTTCTACCCCGGGACTAGCTACTTCAATGAGCAGTTCTTC.

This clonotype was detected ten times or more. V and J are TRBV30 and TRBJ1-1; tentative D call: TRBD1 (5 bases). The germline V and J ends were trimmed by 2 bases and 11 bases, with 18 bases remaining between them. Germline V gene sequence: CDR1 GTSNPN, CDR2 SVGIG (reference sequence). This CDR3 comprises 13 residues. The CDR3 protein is CAWSPHQGLYAFF. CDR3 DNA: TGTGCCTGGAGTCCACATCAGGGACTTTACGCTTTCTTT. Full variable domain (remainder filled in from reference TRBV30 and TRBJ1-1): SQTIHQWPATLVQPVGSPLSLECTVEGTSNPNLYWYRQAAGRGLQLLFYSVGIGQISSEVPQNLSASRPQDRQFILSSKKLLLSDSGFYLCAWSPHQGLYAFFGQGTRLTVV.

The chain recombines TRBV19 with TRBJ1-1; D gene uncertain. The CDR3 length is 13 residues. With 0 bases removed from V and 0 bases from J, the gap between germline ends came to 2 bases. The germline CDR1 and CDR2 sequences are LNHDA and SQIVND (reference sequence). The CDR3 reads CASSIDLNTEAFF. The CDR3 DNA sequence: TGTGCCAGTAGTATAGATCTGAACACTGAAGCTTTCTTT. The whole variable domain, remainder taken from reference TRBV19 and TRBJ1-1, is DGGITQSPKYLFRKEGQNVTLSCEQNLNHDAMYWYRQDPGQGLRLIYYSQIVNDFQKGDIAEGYSVSREKKESFPLTVTSAQKNPTAFYLCASSIDLNTEAFFGQGTRLTVV.

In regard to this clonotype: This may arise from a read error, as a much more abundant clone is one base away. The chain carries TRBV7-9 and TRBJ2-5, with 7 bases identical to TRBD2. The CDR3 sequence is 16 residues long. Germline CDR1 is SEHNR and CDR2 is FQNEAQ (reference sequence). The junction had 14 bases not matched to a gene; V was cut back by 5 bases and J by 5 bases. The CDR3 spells CASSPARASGGETQYF. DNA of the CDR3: TGTGCCAGCAGCCCTGCCAGGGCTAGCGGAGGGGAGACCCAGTACTTC.

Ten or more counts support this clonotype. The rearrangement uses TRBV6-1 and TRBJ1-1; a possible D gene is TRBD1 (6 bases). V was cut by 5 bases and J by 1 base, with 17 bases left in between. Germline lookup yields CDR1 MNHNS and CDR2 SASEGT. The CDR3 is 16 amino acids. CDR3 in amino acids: CASSLLGGAGNTEAFF. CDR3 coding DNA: TGTGCCAGCAGTTTGCTGGGGGGGGCAGGGAACACTGAAGCTTTCTTT.

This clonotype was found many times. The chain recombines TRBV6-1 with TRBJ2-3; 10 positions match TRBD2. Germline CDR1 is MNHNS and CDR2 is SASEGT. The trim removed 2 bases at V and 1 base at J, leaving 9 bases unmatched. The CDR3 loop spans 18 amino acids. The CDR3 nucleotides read TGTGCCAGCAGTGAACTCCAGCGGGGGGGCAGGGGCACAGATACGCAGTATTTT. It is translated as CASSELQRGGRGTDTQYF.

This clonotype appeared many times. This chain's CDR3 is CASSQGGGLQETQYF. In DNA, the CDR3 is TGTGCCAGCAGCCAGGGCGGGGGCCTCCAAGAGACCCAGTACTTC. This chain joins TRBV3-1 and TRBJ2-5, with D possibly TRBD2 on 7 matching bases. Per germline, CDR1 LGHDT and CDR2 YNNKEL (reference sequence). V shed 3 bases and J shed 1 base, with 12 bases lying between them. This CDR3 spans 15 amino acids.

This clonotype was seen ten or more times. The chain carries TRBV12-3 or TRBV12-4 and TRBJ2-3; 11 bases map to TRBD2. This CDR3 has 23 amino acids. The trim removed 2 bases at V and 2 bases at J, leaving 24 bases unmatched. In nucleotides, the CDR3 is TGTGCCAGCAGTTTAAAGGTGGTAGTGTGGACATTAGCGGGAGGGCAGCCCACAGATACGCAGTATTTT. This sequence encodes CASSLKVVVWTLAGGQPTDTQYF.

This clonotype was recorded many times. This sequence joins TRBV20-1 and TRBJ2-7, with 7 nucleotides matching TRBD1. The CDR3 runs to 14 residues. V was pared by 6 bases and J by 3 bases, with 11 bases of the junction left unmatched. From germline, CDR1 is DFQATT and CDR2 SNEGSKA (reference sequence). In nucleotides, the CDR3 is TGCAGTGCACCCCCCGGGACAGCCTTCTACGAGCAGTACTTC. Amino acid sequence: CSAPPGTAFYEQYF.

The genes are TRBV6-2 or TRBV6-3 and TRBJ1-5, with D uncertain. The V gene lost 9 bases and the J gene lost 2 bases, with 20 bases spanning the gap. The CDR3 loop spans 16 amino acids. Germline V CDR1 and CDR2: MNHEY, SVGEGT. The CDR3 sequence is CASGPLVGRGNQPQHF. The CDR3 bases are TGTGCCAGTGGCCCGCTGGTAGGTAGGGGCAATCAGCCCCAGCATTTT.

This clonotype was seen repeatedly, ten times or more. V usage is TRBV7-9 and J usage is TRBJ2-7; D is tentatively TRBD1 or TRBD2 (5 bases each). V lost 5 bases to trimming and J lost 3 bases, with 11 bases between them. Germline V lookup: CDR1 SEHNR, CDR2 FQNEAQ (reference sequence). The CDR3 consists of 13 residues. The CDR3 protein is CASSKGELYEQYF. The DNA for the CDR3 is TGTGCCAGCAGCAAAGGGGAGCTCTACGAGCAGTACTTC.

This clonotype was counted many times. The CDR3 sequence: CASSYGGWNTEAFF. For the CDR3, the DNA is TGTGCCAGCAGTTACGGGGGTTGGAACACTGAAGCTTTCTTT. The J gene is TRBJ1-1, the V gene TRBV6-5; D might be TRBD1 (5 bases). V lost 2 bases and J lost 1, with 8 bases in between. This CDR3 has 14 amino acids. The germline gives CDR1 MNHEY, CDR2 SVGAGI.

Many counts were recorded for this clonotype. The CDR3 region has the DNA TGCGCCAGCAGCTTGGGGGACAGGGGTATTGAAGCTTTCTTT. It encodes CASSLGDRGIEAFF. The rearrangement links TRBV5-1 to TRBJ1-1; TRBD1 aligns across 10 bases. This CDR3 is built from 14 residues. Germline V gene data show CDR1 as SGHRS and CDR2 as YFSETQ. After removal of 0 bases from V and 7 bases from J, the junction contained 3 bases not matched to a gene.